This entry lists 16 T cell receptor beta chains sequenced from one sample in a study of neurological immune-mediated disorders. Each CDR3 protein is one row after TCRdb ran MiXCR on the 5' RACE reads. The sample yields about 41,000 distinct CDR3 sequences, approximately 15% seen once. Sequenced material: CD4+ T cells from blood. All receptors come from a woman aged 60-75 years with HTLV-1-associated myelopathy (HAM/TSP).

There are a few counts of this clonotype. Just one base apart from a much larger clone, this may be a read error. The chain is built from TRBV14 and TRBJ1-1; D is unclear. This CDR3 has 13 residues. Per the germline V gene, CDR1 is SGHDN and CDR2 is FVKESK. V was trimmed by 5 bases and J by 3 bases, leaving 10 bases between them. CDR3 sequence (DNA): TGTGCCAGCAGCTTGGGTGTTGACACTGAAGCTTTCTTT. It codes for CASSLGVDTEAFF.

This chain links TRBV7-8 with TRBJ2-1; a weak D match, TRBD1 (6 bases). CDR1 is SGHVS and CDR2 is FQNEAQ in the germline V gene. V was shortened by 1 base and J by 10 bases, with 8 bases between the two germline ends. The CDR3 totals 12 residues. CDR3 residues: CASSLGGREQFF. DNA for the CDR3: TGTGCCAGCAGCTTAGGGGGGCGGGAGCAGTTCTTC.

The chain uses TRBV5-6 and TRBJ2-7; 9 nucleotides agree with TRBD1. The CDR3 loop spans 17 amino acids. Losses at the gene ends were 0 bases for V and 6 bases for J; bases not matched to a gene: 13. Germline assignment: CDR1 SGHDT and CDR2 YYEEEE. The CDR3 DNA reads TGTGCCAGCAGCTTGGCCTCTGGACAGGGGCTGGCTGGCGAGCAGTACTTC. Translated: CASSLASGQGLAGEQYF.

This clonotype was counted ten times or more. The chain is built from TRBV2 and TRBJ2-2; 8 positions agree with TRBD2. J gave up 4 bases and V 4 bases, and 5 bases lay outside the gene matches. There are 15 residues in the CDR3. Germline values: CDR1 SNHLY, CDR2 FYNNEI. The CDR3 DNA reads TGTGCCAGCAGTGTGGCGCTAGCGGGCACCGGGGAGCTGTTTTTT. Translating gives CASSVALAGTGELFF.

This clonotype occurred many times. The chain joins TRBV27 to TRBJ2-7; 8 bases are a match to TRBD1. The CDR3 runs 14 residues. Trimming took 5 bases from V and 0 from J; bases not matched to a gene: 3. CDR1 is MNHEY and CDR2 is SMNVEV in the germline V gene (reference sequence). Here the CDR3 DNA reads TGTGCCAGCAGTCCAGGGGGCAGCTCCTACGAGCAGTACTTC. Encoded protein: CASSPGGSSYEQYF.

This clonotype was seen ten or more times. The CDR3 DNA reads TGTGCCAGCAGTTACTCGGACAGGGGGCCTGAAAAACTGTTTTTT. It specifies CASSYSDRGPEKLFF. This sequence joins TRBV6-2 or TRBV6-3 and TRBJ1-4, with 11 bases lining up with TRBD1. The J segment lost 7 bases and the V segment lost 0 bases, leaving 1 base of the junction unmatched. The CDR3 runs to 15 residues. Germline V gene data show CDR1 as MNHEY and CDR2 as SVGEGT.

This clonotype was recorded at least ten times. J is TRBJ1-3 and V is TRBV12-3 or TRBV12-4; D ambiguous. The CDR3 sequence is 11 residues long. The V end was cut by 0 bases, the J end by 8 bases, with 2 bases between. The CDR3 DNA reads as TGTGCCAGCAGTTTAGCACACACCATATATTTT. This sequence encodes CASSLAHTIYF.

This clonotype was recorded many times. V gene TRBV5-1 combines with J gene TRBJ2-1; TRBD2 matches at 12 bases. The CDR3 has 20 residues. Trimming took 4 bases from V and 7 from J; bases not matched to a gene: 21. The germline V gene has CDR1 SGHRS and CDR2 YFSETQ. As DNA, the CDR3 is TGCGCCAGCAGCCGTATGCAGGGATGGACCTCTAGCGGGGGGGCGAATGAGCAGTTCTTC. Translating gives CASSRMQGWTSSGGANEQFF.

The genes are TRBV29-1 and TRBJ2-7; no clear D gene. V lost 3 bases and J 2 bases, leaving 8 bases between the germline ends. Germline V gene sequence: CDR1 SQVTM, CDR2 ANQGSEA. The CDR3 length is 12 residues. CDR3 DNA: TGCAGCGTTGATGTAGGGACCTACGAGCAGTACTTC. Translating it yields CSVDVGTYEQYF.

The sample holds many counts of this clonotype. V gene TRBV5-1 combines with J gene TRBJ2-3; D not resolved. CDR3 length: 11 residues. V gave up 2 bases and J gave up 3 bases, with 1 base separating them. The germline V gene encodes CDR1 SGHRS and CDR2 YFSETQ. Written as DNA, the CDR3 is TGCGCCAGCAGCTTTACAGATACGCAGTATTTT. Translation: CASSFTDTQYF.

This clonotype showed up many times. V gene TRBV2 combines with J gene TRBJ1-2; D may be TRBD1 (6 bases). The CDR3 sequence is 14 residues long. CDR1 is SNHLY, CDR2 FYNNEI, per germline. V shed 6 bases and J shed 4 bases, with 15 bases lying between them. The CDR3, as DNA: TGTGCCAGCAGAACGAGTACAGGGTCCTATGGCTACACCTTC. Translation: CASRTSTGSYGYTF.

In its sample, this clonotype was seen many times. The chain combines TRBV29-1 with TRBJ2-7, with 9 bases lining up with TRBD1. Germline V lookup: CDR1 SQVTM, CDR2 ANQGSEA. J gave up 2 bases and V 0 bases, and 5 bases lay outside the gene matches. The CDR3 runs 15 residues. Here the CDR3 reads CSVEELGTGTYEQYF. As DNA, the CDR3 is TGCAGCGTTGAAGAACTGGGGACAGGGACCTACGAGCAGTACTTC.

This clonotype came up many times. V gene TRBV11-3 combines with J gene TRBJ1-1, with D perhaps TRBD1 (5 bases). The CDR3 has 15 amino acids. Trimming removed 5 bases at V and 5 bases at J, with 18 bases between. Germline-derived CDR1 and CDR2 are SGHNT and YENEEA. Written as DNA, the CDR3 is TGTGCCAGCAGCCCAAGAGGGACTGAGGAAACTGAAGCTTTCTTT. Residues: CASSPRGTEETEAFF.

The sample holds many counts of this clonotype. The chain carries TRBV4-1 and TRBJ1-2; the D gene is possibly TRBD1 (6 bases). Trimming stripped 6 bases from V and 8 bases from J, with 13 bases between. Germline lookup yields CDR1 MGHRA and CDR2 YSYEKL. This CDR3 spans 12 amino acids. CDR3 coding DNA: TGCGCCAGCAGAACAGGGCGGGGAGGCTACACCTTC. Translated: CASRTGRGGYTF.

This clonotype was seen repeatedly, ten times or more. The chain couples TRBV20-1 to TRBJ2-3; no definite D call. Trimming shortened V by 3 bases and J by 5 bases, and 18 bases separated the two germline ends. Germline V gene sequence: CDR1 DFQATT, CDR2 SNEGSKA (reference sequence). The CDR3 loop spans 15 amino acids. CDR3 sequence reads: CSARGLNTFGDTQYF. CDR3 sequence (DNA): TGCAGTGCTAGGGGCCTAAACACCTTCGGAGATACGCAGTATTTT.

This clonotype was counted at least ten times. This chain uses TRBV4-1 with TRBJ1-2; D gene uncertain. The CDR3 is made up of 14 amino acids. Trimming removed 1 base at V and 4 bases at J, with 10 bases between. Germline loops: CDR1 MGHRA, CDR2 YSYEKL. CDR3 sequence: CASSQVSSFYGYTF. CDR3 sequence (DNA): TGCGCCAGCAGCCAAGTATCCAGTTTCTATGGCTACACCTTC.